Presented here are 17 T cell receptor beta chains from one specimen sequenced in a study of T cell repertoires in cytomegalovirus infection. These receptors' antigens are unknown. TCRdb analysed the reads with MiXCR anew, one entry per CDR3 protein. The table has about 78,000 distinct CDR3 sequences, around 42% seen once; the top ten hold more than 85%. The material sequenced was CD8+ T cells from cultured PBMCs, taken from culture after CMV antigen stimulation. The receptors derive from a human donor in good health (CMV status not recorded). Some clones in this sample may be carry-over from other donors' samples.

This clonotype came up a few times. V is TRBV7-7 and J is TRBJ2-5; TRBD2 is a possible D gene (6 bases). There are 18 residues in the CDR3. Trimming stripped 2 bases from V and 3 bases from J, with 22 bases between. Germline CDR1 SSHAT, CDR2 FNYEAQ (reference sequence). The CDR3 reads CASSLSISPGTAEETQYF. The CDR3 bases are TGTGCCAGCAGCTTATCAATATCACCCGGGACTGCAGAAGAGACCCAGTACTTC.

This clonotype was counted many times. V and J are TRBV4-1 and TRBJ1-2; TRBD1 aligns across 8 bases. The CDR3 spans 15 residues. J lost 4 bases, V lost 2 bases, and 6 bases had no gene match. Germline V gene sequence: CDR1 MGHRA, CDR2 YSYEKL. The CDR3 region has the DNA TGCGCCAGCAGCCAATCGCAGGGGGCTCTCTATGGCTACACCTTC. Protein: CASSQSQGALYGYTF.

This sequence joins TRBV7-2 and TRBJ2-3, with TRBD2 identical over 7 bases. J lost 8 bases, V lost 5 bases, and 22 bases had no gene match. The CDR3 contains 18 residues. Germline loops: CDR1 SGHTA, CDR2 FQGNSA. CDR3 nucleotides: TGTGCCAGCAGCCCGTACCCCACTAGCGTCGGGATTCGAGGTACGCAGTATTTT. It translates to CASSPYPTSVGIRGTQYF.

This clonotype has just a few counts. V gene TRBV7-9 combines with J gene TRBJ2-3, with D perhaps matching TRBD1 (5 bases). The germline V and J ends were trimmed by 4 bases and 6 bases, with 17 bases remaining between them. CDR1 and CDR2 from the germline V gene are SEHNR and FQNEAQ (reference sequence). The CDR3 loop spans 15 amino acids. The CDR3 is CASSSYPGRQDTQYF. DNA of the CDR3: TGTGCCAGCAGCTCCTACCCGGGCAGACAGGATACGCAGTATTTT. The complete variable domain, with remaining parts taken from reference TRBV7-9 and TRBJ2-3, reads DTGVSQNPRHKITKRGQNVTFRCDPISEHNRLYWYRQTLGQGPEFLTYFQNEAQLEKSRLLSDRFSAERPKGSFSTLEIQRTEQGDSAMYLCASSSYPGRQDTQYFGPGTRLTVL.

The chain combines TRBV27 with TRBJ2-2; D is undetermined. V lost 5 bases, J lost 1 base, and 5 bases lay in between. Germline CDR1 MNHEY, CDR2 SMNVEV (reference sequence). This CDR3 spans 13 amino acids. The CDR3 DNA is TGTGCCAGCAGTCCCGAGAACACCGGGGAGCTGTTTTTT. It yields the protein CASSPENTGELFF.

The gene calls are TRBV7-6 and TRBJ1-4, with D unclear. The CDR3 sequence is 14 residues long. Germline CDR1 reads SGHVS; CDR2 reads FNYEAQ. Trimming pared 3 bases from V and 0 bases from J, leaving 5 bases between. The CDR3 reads CASSLQPTNEKLFF. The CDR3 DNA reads TGTGCCAGCAGCTTGCAGCCAACTAATGAAAAACTGTTTTTT.

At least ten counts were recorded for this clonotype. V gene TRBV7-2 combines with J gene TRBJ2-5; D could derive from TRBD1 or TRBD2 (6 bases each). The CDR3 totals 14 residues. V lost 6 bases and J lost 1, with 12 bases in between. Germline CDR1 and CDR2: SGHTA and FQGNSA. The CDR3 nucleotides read TGTGCCAGCAGATCAAGGGGGGCCCAAGAGACCCAGTACTTC. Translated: CASRSRGAQETQYF.

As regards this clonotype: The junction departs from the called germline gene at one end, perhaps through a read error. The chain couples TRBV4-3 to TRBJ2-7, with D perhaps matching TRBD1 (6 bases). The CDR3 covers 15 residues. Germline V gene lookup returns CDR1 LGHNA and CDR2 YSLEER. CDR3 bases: TGCGCCAGCAGACAAGATCACGGACAGATTTACGAGCAGTACTTC. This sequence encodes CASRQDHGQIYEQYF.

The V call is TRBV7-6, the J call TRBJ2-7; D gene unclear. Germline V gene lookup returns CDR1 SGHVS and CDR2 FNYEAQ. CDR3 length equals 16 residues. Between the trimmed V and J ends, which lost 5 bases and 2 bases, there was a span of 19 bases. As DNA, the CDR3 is TGTGCCAGCAGCCCTTCCGAGGCTAATCCTCCCTACGAGCAGTACTTC. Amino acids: CASSPSEANPPYEQYF.

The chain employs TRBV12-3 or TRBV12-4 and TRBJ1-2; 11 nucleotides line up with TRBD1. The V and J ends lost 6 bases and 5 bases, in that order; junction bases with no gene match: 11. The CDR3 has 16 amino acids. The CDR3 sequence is CASSPTGQGGWYGYTF. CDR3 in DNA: TGTGCCAGCAGCCCGACGGGACAGGGGGGTTGGTATGGCTACACCTTC.

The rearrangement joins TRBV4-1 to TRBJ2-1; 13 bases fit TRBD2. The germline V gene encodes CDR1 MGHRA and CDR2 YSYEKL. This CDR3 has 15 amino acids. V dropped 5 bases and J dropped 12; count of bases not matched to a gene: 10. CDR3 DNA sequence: TGCGCCAGCAGCTCAACTAGCGGGGGGGGAAGTACGCAGTTCTTC. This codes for CASSSTSGGGSTQFF.

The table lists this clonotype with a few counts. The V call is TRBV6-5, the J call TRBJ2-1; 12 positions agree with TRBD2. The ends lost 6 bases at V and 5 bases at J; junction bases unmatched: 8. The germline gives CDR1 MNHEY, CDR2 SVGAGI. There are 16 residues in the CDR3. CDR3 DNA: TGTGCCAGCAGGAATTCACTAGCGGGGGGCCACAATGAGCAGTTCTTC. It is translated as CASRNSLAGGHNEQFF.

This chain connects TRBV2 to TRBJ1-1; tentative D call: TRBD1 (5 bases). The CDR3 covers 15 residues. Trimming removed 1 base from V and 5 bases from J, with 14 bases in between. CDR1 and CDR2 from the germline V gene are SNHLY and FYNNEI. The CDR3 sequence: CASSEVGQGYTEAFF. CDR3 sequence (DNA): TGTGCCAGCAGTGAAGTGGGGCAGGGATATACTGAAGCTTTCTTT.

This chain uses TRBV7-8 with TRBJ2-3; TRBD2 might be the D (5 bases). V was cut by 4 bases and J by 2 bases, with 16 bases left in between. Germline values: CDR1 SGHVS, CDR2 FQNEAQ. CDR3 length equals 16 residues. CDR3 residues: CASSSVRGMPTDTQYF. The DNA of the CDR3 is TGTGCCAGCAGCTCCGTACGGGGTATGCCCACAGATACGCAGTATTTT.

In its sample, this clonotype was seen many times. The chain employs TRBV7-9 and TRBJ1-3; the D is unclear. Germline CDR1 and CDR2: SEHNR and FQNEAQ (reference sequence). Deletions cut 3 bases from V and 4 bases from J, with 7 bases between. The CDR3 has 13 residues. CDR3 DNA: TGTGCCAGCAGCTTCGGGTCCGGAAACACCATATATTTT. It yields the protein CASSFGSGNTIYF.

The CDR3 reads CASSSRRNTEAFF. In DNA, the CDR3 is TGTGCCAGCAGCTCCAGGAGGAACACTGAAGCTTTCTTT. V and J are TRBV7-6 and TRBJ1-1; D unresolved. Germline CDR1 is SGHVS and CDR2 is FNYEAQ. V lost 4 bases to trimming and J lost 1 base, with 7 bases between them. CDR3 length equals 13 residues.

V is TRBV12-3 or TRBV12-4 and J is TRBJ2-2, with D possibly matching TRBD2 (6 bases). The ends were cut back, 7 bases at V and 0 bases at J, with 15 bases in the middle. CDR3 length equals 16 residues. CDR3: CASTPEGGANTGELFF. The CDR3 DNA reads TGTGCCAGCACCCCGGAGGGCGGGGCGAACACCGGGGAGCTGTTTTTT.